This paragraph covers one T cell receptor beta chain sequence. These data originate in a study of blood T cell repertoires in COVID-19. Study background: Acute and convalescent COVID-19 samples came from the United States, Italy and Spain. Sample material is recorded as cDNA or gDNA derived from T cells, B-cell-depleted T cells, or PBMCs.

The authors' processing: Using reference gene primer amplification, nucleated cell counts were estimated. Only in-frame clones appear in the TCRdb table, and some are missing; sequencing was by immunoSEQ multiplex PCR. Clonal size and the V and J genes are those of that table, whereas D and trimming came from the DNA. The table has a few hundred thousand clones, approximately 87% seen once; the top ten hold about a tenth. From germline, CDR1 is ENHRY and CDR2 SYGVKD. There are 14 residues in the CDR3. V shed 10 bases and J 7 bases; nucleotides not matched to a gene: 9. What the recovered Cohort 3 donors had was two negative PCRs, clearance, or symptom resolution.

This rearrangement joins TRBV10-3 to TRBJ2-1, with 11 positions matching TRBD2. The TCR was taken from a woman between 50 and 59 years old who had recovered from COVID-19. Sequencing used PBMCs or T cells enriched from blood (not recorded which). The CDR3: CATELAGAGNEQFF. As DNA, the CDR3 is TGTGCCACCGAACTAGCGGGGGCTGGGAATGAGCAGTTCTTC.